This T cell receptor (beta chain) was captured by sequencing in a study of T cells in Graves' hyperthyroidism and ophthalmopathy. In germline, CDR1 is SEHNR, CDR2 FQNEAQ (reference sequence). The CDR3 spans 14 residues. Trimming took 5 bases from V and 4 from J; bases not matched to a gene: 3. TCR beta CDR3 regions were amplified from RNA. Researchers ran a first-round RT-PCR on the TCR CDR3 using the HTBI primer set. TCRdb independently ran MiXCR on the multiplex PCR reads; one entry per CDR3 protein. The sample shows about 480,000 distinct CDR3 sequences, around a fifth of them seen only once. The sequence was collected from a woman aged 70-85 years with Graves' ophthalmopathy. The V gene is TRBV7-9, the J gene TRBJ1-2; TRBD1 matches 11 bases. What was sequenced was blood. The CDR3 here is CASSGDRGFYGYTF. The CDR3 region has the DNA TGTGCCAGCAGCGGGGACAGGGGGTTCTATGGCTACACCTTC.